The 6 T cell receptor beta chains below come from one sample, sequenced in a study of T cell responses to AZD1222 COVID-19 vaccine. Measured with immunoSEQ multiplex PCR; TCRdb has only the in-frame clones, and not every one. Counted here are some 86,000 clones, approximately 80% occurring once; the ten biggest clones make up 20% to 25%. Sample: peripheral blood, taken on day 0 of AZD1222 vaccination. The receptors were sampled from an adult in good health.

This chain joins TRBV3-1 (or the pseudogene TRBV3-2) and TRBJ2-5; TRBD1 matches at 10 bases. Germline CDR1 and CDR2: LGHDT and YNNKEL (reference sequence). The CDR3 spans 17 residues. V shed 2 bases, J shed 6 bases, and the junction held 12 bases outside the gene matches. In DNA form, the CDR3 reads TGTGCCAGCAGCCAACCTCCCTGGGACAGGGGATCAAAGACCCAGTACTTC. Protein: CASSQPPWDRGSKTQYF.

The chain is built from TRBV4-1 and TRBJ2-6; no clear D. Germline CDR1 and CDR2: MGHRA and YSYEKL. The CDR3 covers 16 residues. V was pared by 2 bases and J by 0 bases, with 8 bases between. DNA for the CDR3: TGCGCCAGCAGCCAACACGGCTTCTCTGGGGCCAACGTCCTGACTTTC. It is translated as CASSQHGFSGANVLTF.

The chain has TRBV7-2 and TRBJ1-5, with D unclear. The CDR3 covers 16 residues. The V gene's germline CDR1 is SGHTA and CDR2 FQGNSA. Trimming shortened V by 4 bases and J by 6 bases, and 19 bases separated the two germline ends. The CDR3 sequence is CASSSTSEPRRQPQHF. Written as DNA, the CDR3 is TGTGCCAGCAGCTCCACCAGCGAACCACGGCGTCAGCCCCAGCATTTT.

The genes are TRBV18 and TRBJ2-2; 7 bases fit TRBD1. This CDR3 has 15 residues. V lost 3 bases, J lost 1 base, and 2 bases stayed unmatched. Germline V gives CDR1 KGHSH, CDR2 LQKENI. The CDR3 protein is CASSPRTGNTGELFF. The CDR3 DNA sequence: TGTGCCAGCTCACCCCGGACAGGGAACACCGGGGAGCTGTTTTTT.

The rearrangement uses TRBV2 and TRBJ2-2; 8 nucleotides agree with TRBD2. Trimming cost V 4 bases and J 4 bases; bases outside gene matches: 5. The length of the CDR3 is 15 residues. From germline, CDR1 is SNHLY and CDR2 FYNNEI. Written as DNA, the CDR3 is TGTGCCAGCAGTGTTAATAGCGGGACCACCGGGGAGCTGTTTTTT. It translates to CASSVNSGTTGELFF.

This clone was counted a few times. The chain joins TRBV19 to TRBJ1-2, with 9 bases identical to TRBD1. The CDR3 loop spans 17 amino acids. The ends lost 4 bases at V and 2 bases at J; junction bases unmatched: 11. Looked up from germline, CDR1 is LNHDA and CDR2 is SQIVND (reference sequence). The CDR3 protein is CASSTPTSGTGNYGYTF. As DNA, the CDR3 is TGTGCCAGTAGTACCCCTACGTCAGGGACAGGGAACTATGGCTACACCTTC.